This is a list of T cell receptor beta chains from one sample in a study of blood T cell repertoires in COVID-19. The data were produced by immunoSEQ multiplex PCR, yet TCRdb's version contains in-frame clones alone and is incomplete. Of some 97,000 clones listed, approximately 91% are singletons. Sequenced sample: peripheral blood. The receptor set was obtained from a middle-aged man with active COVID-19. The CDR3 runs from the conserved cysteine through the conserved F or W. The D gene is left open where the match is weak. Clone size is shown for a subset of rows, as once, few, many or a class of expanded clone.

CDR3,DNA,V,D,J,size
CASSQDEVLVNTEAFF,TGCGCCAGCAGCCAAGATGAGGTACTCGTGAACACTGAAGCTTTCTTT,TRBV4-1,NA,TRBJ1-1,NA
CASSEAGGADTQYF,TGCGCCAGCAGTGAAGCGGGGGGTGCAGATACGCAGTATTTT,TRBV10-1,TRBD2,TRBJ2-3,NA
CASSSQAGSTDTQYF,TGTGCCAGCAGCTCCCAAGCGGGAAGCACAGATACGCAGTATTTT,TRBV7-2,TRBD2,TRBJ2-3,once
CASSKDSTSSTDTQYF,TGCGCCAGCAGCAAAGACAGTACTTCTAGCACAGATACGCAGTATTTT,TRBV5-1,NA,TRBJ2-3,NA
CASSPGAERGGQETQYF,TGTGCCAGCTCACCCGGGGCCGAGCGGGGGGGACAAGAGACCCAGTACTTC,TRBV11-3,TRBD2,TRBJ2-5,NA
CASRRTGELFF,TGTGCCAGCAGGCGCACCGGGGAGCTGTTTTTT,TRBV12-3/TRBV12-4,NA,TRBJ2-2,NA
CASSQPREARTKTFF,TGTGCCAGCAGCCAACCGCGGGAAGCAAGGACGAAAACTTTCTTT,TRBV3-1/TRBV3-2,NA,TRBJ1-1,NA
CASSQGSWYEQYF,TGTGCCAGCAGCCAGGGGAGTTGGTACGAGCAGTACTTC,TRBV3-1/TRBV3-2,NA,TRBJ2-7,NA
CASSRDPSGQRNQPQHF,TGTGCCAGCAGCCGGGACCCCTCGGGACAGCGCAATCAGCCCCAGCATTTT,TRBV4-2,TRBD1,TRBJ1-5,NA
CASSQNRGEQPQHF,TGTGCCAGCAGTCAAAATCGGGGGGAGCAGCCCCAGCATTTT,TRBV7-2,NA,TRBJ1-5,NA
CASSLSTGVYGQETQYF,TGTGCCAGCAGCCTCTCTACAGGGGTATATGGACAAGAGACCCAGTACTTC,TRBV14,TRBD1,TRBJ2-5,NA
CASTSLSGDGANVLTF,TGTGCCAGCACCTCCCTTTCGGGTGACGGGGCCAACGTCCTGACTTTC,TRBV11-1,NA,TRBJ2-6,NA
CASSLGLKEQETQYF,TGTGCCAGCAGCCTCGGACTGAAGGAACAAGAGACCCAGTACTTC,TRBV7-9,NA,TRBJ2-5,once
CASSIWGRGTEAFF,TGTGCCAGTAGTATTTGGGGGCGCGGCACTGAAGCTTTCTTT,TRBV19,NA,TRBJ1-1,NA
CASSLEGDTDTQYF,TGCGCCAGCAGCTTGGAGGGAGACACAGATACGCAGTATTTT,TRBV5-1,NA,TRBJ2-3,NA
CASSPQRQLNTEAFF,TGCGCCAGCAGCCCCCAGAGACAATTGAACACTGAAGCTTTCTTT,TRBV4-1,NA,TRBJ1-1,NA
CASSPYGNEQFF,TGTGCCAGCTCACCCTACGGCAATGAGCAGTTCTTC,TRBV18,NA,TRBJ2-1,NA
CASSFTGTGELFF,TGTGCCAGCAGCTTCACGGGAACCGGGGAGCTGTTTTTT,TRBV11-2,NA,TRBJ2-2,NA
CASGLGQALSPLHF,TGTGCTAGTGGCCTCGGACAGGCGCTATCACCCCTCCACTTT,TRBV12-5,TRBD1,TRBJ1-6,NA
CASSQGPDEKLFF,TGCGCCAGCAGCCAGGGGCCTGATGAAAAACTGTTTTTT,TRBV5-1,NA,TRBJ1-4,NA
CASSPQTGTANVLTF,TGTGCCAGCAGCCCTCAGACCGGGACAGCGAACGTCCTGACTTTC,TRBV7-2,TRBD1,TRBJ2-6,once
CASSLGQGRFNEQFF,TGTGCCAGCAGCTTAGGTCAGGGCCGGTTCAATGAGCAGTTCTTC,TRBV7-2,NA,TRBJ2-1,NA
CASSGAYPMGYTF,TGTGCCAGTAGTGGGGCATACCCAATGGGCTACACCTTC,TRBV19,NA,TRBJ1-2,NA
CATSIRTLASGTGELFF,TGTGCCACCAGCATCCGTACTTTAGCGTCGGGCACCGGGGAGCTGTTTTTT,TRBV15,NA,TRBJ2-2,NA
CASSLSGGDYGYTF,TGTGCCAGCAGCTTGTCCGGGGGGGACTATGGCTACACCTTC,TRBV5-4,NA,TRBJ1-2,NA
CASSPQAVGRSTDTQYF,TGTGCCAGCAGCCCCCAAGCGGTGGGTAGGAGCACAGATACGCAGTATTTT,TRBV5-4,NA,TRBJ2-3,NA
CASSYLLAGALDTQYF,TGTGCCAGCAGTTACCTCCTAGCGGGAGCATTAGATACGCAGTATTTT,TRBV7-9,TRBD2,TRBJ2-3,NA